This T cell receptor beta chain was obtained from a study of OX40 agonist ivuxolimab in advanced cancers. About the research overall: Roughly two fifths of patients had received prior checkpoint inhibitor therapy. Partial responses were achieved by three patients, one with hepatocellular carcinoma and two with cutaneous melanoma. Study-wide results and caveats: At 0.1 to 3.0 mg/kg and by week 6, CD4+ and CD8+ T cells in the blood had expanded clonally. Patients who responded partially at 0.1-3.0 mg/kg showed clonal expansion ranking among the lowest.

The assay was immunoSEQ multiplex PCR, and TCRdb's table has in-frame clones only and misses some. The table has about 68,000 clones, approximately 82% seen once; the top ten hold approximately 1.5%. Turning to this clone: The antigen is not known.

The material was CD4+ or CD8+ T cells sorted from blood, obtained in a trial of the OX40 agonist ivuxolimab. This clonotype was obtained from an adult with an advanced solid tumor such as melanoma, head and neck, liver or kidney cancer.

For the CDR3, the DNA is TGTGCCAGCCGGTTACGTAATGAGCAGTTCTTC. It is translated as CASRLRNEQFF. The J gene is TRBJ2-1, the V gene TRBV28; D gene ambiguous. V was clipped by 8 bases and J by 7 bases, with 9 bases between them. The germline V gene has CDR1 MDHEN and CDR2 SYDVKM. This CDR3 is built from 11 residues.